The next 21 T cell receptor beta chains were all read from a single sample in a study of technical replicates of blood from several donors (TCRdb year 2017). Receptor libraries were prepared by the immunoSEQ multiplex PCR assay. TCRdb's version of the immuneACCESS table is confined to in-frame rearrangements and falls short of the full clone set. An unresolved V gene accounts for under half of the shortfall where checked; the remainder is of unknown origin. This sample comprises some 96,000 clones, approximately 95% of them detected only once. The ten largest clones capture roughly 0.22% of the sample. Material for sequencing was T cells isolated from PBMCs. Every receptor here comes from a human donor in good health.

CDR3 residues: CASSQDTTYNEQFF. The DNA of the CDR3 is TGCGCCAGCAGCCAAGACACAACCTACAATGAGCAGTTCTTC. The chain recombines TRBV4-1 with TRBJ2-1, with D unclear. Germline V lookup: CDR1 MGHRA, CDR2 YSYEKL. V gave up 0 bases and J gave up 2 bases, with 5 bases separating them. This CDR3 contains 14 residues.

The genes are TRBV5-4 and TRBJ2-3, with 11 bases fitting TRBD2. Germline CDR1 SGHNT, CDR2 YYREEE (reference sequence). V shed 0 bases, J shed 4 bases, and the junction held 4 bases outside the gene matches. The CDR3 has 16 residues. CDR3 DNA sequence: TGTGCCAGCAGCTTGGGTAGCGGGAGGGTCCCAGATACGCAGTATTTT. Translated, it gives CASSLGSGRVPDTQYF.

CDR3 sequence: CASSLVTGEGTQYF. CDR3 DNA: TGTGCCAGCAGCTTAGTGACAGGGGAAGGGACCCAGTACTTC. The chain is built from TRBV7-6 and TRBJ2-5, with 8 positions matching TRBD1. The V gene's germline CDR1 is SGHVS and CDR2 FNYEAQ. The CDR3 length is 14 residues. The V segment lost 1 base and the J segment 7 bases; nucleotides outside the gene matches: 5.

The CDR3 DNA follows: TGTGCTATCTACCTCGGGACAGAAGCTTTCTTT. It encodes CAIYLGTEAFF. The gene calls are TRBV6-1 and TRBJ1-1, with a possible D match to TRBD1 (6 bases). The CDR3 length is 11 residues. CDR1 and CDR2 from the germline V gene are MNHNS and SASEGT.

The rearrangement links TRBV7-9 to TRBJ1-5; maybe TRBD1 (5 bases). Trimming took off 4 bases at V and 6 bases at J, with 16 bases between the two ends. The germline V gene encodes CDR1 SEHNR and CDR2 FQNEAQ (reference sequence). The CDR3 loop spans 15 amino acids. CDR3 DNA sequence: TGTGCCAGCAGCTCCCGGGACGGCGGGGTTCAGCCCCAGCATTTT. Its protein product is CASSSRDGGVQPQHF.

This chain uses TRBV10-1 with TRBJ2-1; tentative D call: TRBD2 (5 bases). Trimming removed 4 bases at V and 0 bases at J, with 13 bases between. From germline, CDR1 is WNHNN and CDR2 SYGVQD (reference sequence). This CDR3 contains 16 residues. The CDR3 nucleotides are TGCGCCAGCAGTGGGATGACGGGGAGCTCCTACAATGAGCAGTTCTTC. Protein product: CASSGMTGSSYNEQFF.

This clone occurred once. V gene TRBV7-9 combines with J gene TRBJ2-7; D is possibly TRBD2 (5 bases). The CDR3 totals 14 residues. Trimming stripped 1 base from V and 3 bases from J, with 10 bases between. The germline CDR1 and CDR2 sequences are SEHNR and FQNEAQ (reference sequence). The chain's CDR3 is CASSLGMGVYEQYF. In DNA, the CDR3 is TGTGCCAGCAGCTTAGGTATGGGAGTCTACGAGCAGTACTTC.

This sequence joins TRBV7-3 and TRBJ2-1, with D unresolved. The CDR3 totals 15 residues. V lost 0 bases and J 5 bases, leaving 11 bases between the germline ends. The V gene's germline CDR1 is SGHTA and CDR2 FQGTGA. CDR3 region: CASSLTGALNNEQFF. CDR3 sequence (DNA): TGTGCCAGCAGCTTAACAGGAGCCCTTAACAATGAGCAGTTCTTC.

The V gene is TRBV19, the J gene TRBJ2-7; 7 bases fit TRBD2. Germline loops: CDR1 LNHDA, CDR2 SQIVND (reference sequence). The CDR3 covers 13 residues. With 9 bases clipped from V and 3 bases from J, the junction kept 8 bases outside the gene matches. The CDR3 DNA sequence: TGTGCCAGCTCCTCTAGCGGACGCTACGAGCAGTACTTC. Protein: CASSSSGRYEQYF.

This chain uses TRBV27 with TRBJ2-4, with D perhaps TRBD2 (6 bases). This CDR3 has 15 residues. Between the trimmed V and J ends, which lost 4 bases and 5 bases, there was a span of 15 bases. Per germline, CDR1 MNHEY and CDR2 SMNVEV (reference sequence). The DNA of the CDR3 is TGTGCCAGCAGTTCACTCCAGGACTATGAAAACATTCAGTACTTC. Its translation: CASSSLQDYENIQYF.

This clone was recorded once. This rearrangement joins TRBV6-6 to TRBJ1-4; tentative D call: TRBD1 (6 bases). The CDR3 is 16 residues long. Looked up from germline, CDR1 is MNHNY and CDR2 is SVGAGI (reference sequence). V was trimmed by 2 bases and J by 0 bases, leaving 10 bases between them. In DNA form, the CDR3 reads TGTGCCAGCAGTTACAGGACAGCTGCAACTAATGAAAAACTGTTTTTT. This encodes CASSYRTAATNEKLFF.

This sequence joins TRBV5-1 and TRBJ1-1; a possible D gene is TRBD1 (5 bases). Trimming took off 6 bases at V and 2 bases at J, with 11 bases between the two ends. There are 13 residues in the CDR3. CDR1 and CDR2 from the germline V gene are SGHRS and YFSETQ. DNA for the CDR3: TGCGCCAGCACCACCGGGGGAAACACTGAAGCTTTCTTT. Translation: CASTTGGNTEAFF.

The genes are TRBV30 and TRBJ1-3; 7 bases are shared with TRBD1. After removal of 4 bases from V and 0 bases from J, the junction contained 6 bases not matched to a gene. This CDR3 contains 15 residues. Germline V gene sequence: CDR1 GTSNPN, CDR2 SVGIG (reference sequence). CDR3 residues: CAWTPGQASGNTIYF. CDR3 DNA sequence: TGTGCCTGGACCCCCGGACAGGCCTCTGGAAACACCATATATTTT.

This clone was counted a single time. This sequence joins TRBV7-8 and TRBJ2-5; 11 nucleotides align to TRBD2. CDR1 and CDR2 from the germline V gene are SGHVS and FQNEAQ. This CDR3 has 15 amino acids. V lost 5 bases to trimming and J lost 5 bases; unmatched junction nucleotides: 7. CDR3 protein: CASSQPRLAGETQYF. CDR3 DNA: TGTGCCAGCAGCCAGCCGAGACTAGCGGGGGAGACCCAGTACTTC.

The chain uses TRBV5-1 and TRBJ1-1, with 9 bases lining up with TRBD1. The V gene end was trimmed by 4 bases and the J gene end by 2 bases; junction bases not matched to a gene: 6. Looked up from germline, CDR1 is SGHRS and CDR2 is YFSETQ. The CDR3 spans 15 residues. The CDR3 DNA reads TGCGCCAGCAGCCTGGGGACAGGGACCAACACTGAAGCTTTCTTT. Protein product: CASSLGTGTNTEAFF.

A few counts support this clone. This sequence joins TRBV2 and TRBJ1-3; maybe TRBD1 (6 bases). CDR1 SNHLY and CDR2 FYNNEI come from the germline V gene. The V end lost 6 bases, the J end lost 4 bases, and 10 bases lay between the germline ends. This CDR3 spans 13 amino acids. DNA of the CDR3: TGTGCCAGCAGACAGGGATCAGGAAACACCATATATTTT. Protein: CASRQGSGNTIYF.

This chain uses TRBV18 with TRBJ2-7; 7 positions agree with TRBD2. This CDR3 is 15 amino acids long. V lost 4 bases and J lost 3; bases outside the gene matches: 9. Germline V lookup: CDR1 KGHSH, CDR2 LQKENI. This CDR3 reads CASSQRDGPLYEQYF. The DNA of the CDR3 is TGTGCCAGCTCACAGCGGGACGGGCCCCTCTACGAGCAGTACTTC.

The chain is built from TRBV6-6 and TRBJ1-1; possibly TRBD1 for D (5 bases). Germline CDR1 reads MNHNY; CDR2 reads SVGAGI (reference sequence). This CDR3 comprises 13 residues. V was shortened by 2 bases and J by 5 bases, with 9 bases between the two germline ends. Here the CDR3 DNA reads TGTGCCAGCAGTTACCCGGGGGAGACTGAAGCTTTCTTT. Translating it yields CASSYPGETEAFF.

V is TRBV6-1 and J is TRBJ1-4; 9 bases are shared with TRBD1. This CDR3 region has 15 residues. The V gene end was trimmed by 3 bases and the J gene end by 7 bases; junction bases not matched to a gene: 6. CDR1 and CDR2 (germline): MNHNS, SASEGT. The CDR3 spells CASSDTGTGTEKLFF. The CDR3 coding sequence is TGTGCCAGCAGTGACACCGGGACAGGGACTGAAAAACTGTTTTTT.

The V gene is TRBV7-9, the J gene TRBJ1-2; possible D gene TRBD1, 6 bases. Trimming stripped 4 bases from V and 7 bases from J, with 19 bases between. This CDR3 is 15 amino acids long. The germline gives CDR1 SEHNR, CDR2 FQNEAQ (reference sequence). The CDR3 bases are TGTGCCAGCAGCTCAATAGGGGGGGATTTGGGTGGCTACACCTTC. This gives the protein CASSSIGGDLGGYTF.

The chain combines TRBV29-1 with TRBJ2-3, with D maybe TRBD2 (6 bases). Per germline, CDR1 SQVTM and CDR2 ANQGSEA. The CDR3 runs 13 residues. V was shortened by 7 bases and J by 3 bases, with 14 bases between the two germline ends. CDR3 coding DNA: TGCAGCGGTACGGGACTGGAAACAGATACGCAGTATTTT. This encodes CSGTGLETDTQYF.